This passage covers 16 T cell receptor beta chains from one sample sequenced in a study of response to subunit inactivated influenza vaccine. TCRdb reanalysed the RT-PCR reads using MiXCR and keeps one entry per CDR3 protein. Here the sample spans under 200,000 distinct CDR3 sequences, approximately 12% being singletons. This same sample was also part of a study on T cells expressing NK-cell markers. That work states: The authors generated TCR beta cDNA through 5'RACE template switching with UMIs.

Sequencing used CD8+ T cells sorted from PBMCs, obtained 11 to 12 days after vaccination. The source is a man between 50 and 59 years old who received an inactivated influenza vaccine.

This clonotype was observed many times. The chain recombines TRBV29-1 with TRBJ2-1; possible D gene TRBD2, 6 bases. The CDR3 has 15 residues. The V end was cut by 1 base, the J end by 0 bases, with 10 bases between. The germline V gene encodes CDR1 SQVTM and CDR2 ANQGSEA. The CDR3: CSVEAAGSSYNEQFF. CDR3 in DNA: TGCAGCGTTGAAGCTGCGGGGAGCTCCTACAATGAGCAGTTCTTC.

This clonotype was recorded a few times. The rearrangement joins TRBV7-9 to TRBJ2-6; 9 bases are a match to TRBD1. The length of the CDR3 is 20 residues. Germline V CDR1 and CDR2: SEHNR, FQNEAQ (reference sequence). The V segment lost 4 bases and the J segment 3 bases; nucleotides outside the gene matches: 16. CDR3 bases: TGTGCCAGCAGCTCCTCTATTCCGGGACAGGGAACGGGTGGGGCCAACGTCCTGACTTTC. This sequence encodes CASSSSIPGQGTGGANVLTF.

This clonotype was seen many times. The chain links TRBV6-2 or TRBV6-3 to TRBJ2-7; 7 bases line up with TRBD1. The CDR3 consists of 14 residues. Unmatched junction bases numbered 8, after V lost 6 bases and J lost 3 bases. Germline assignment: CDR1 MNHEY and CDR2 SVGEGT. CDR3 region: CASSRPGQLYEQYF. Written as DNA, the CDR3 is TGTGCCAGCAGCCGACCGGGACAGCTCTACGAGCAGTACTTC.

This clonotype has ten or more counts. The gene calls are TRBV3-1 and TRBJ2-1; no reliable D call. The germline V gene encodes CDR1 LGHDT and CDR2 YNNKEL (reference sequence). V lost 0 bases to trimming and J lost 4 bases, with 4 bases between them. CDR3 length equals 13 residues. CDR3 loop: CASSQETYNEQFF. The CDR3 coding sequence is TGTGCCAGCAGCCAAGAAACTTACAATGAGCAGTTCTTC.

In the case of this clonotype: A much more abundant neighbour one base away suggests this may be a read error. This likely comes from a read error, as the CDR3 has no conserved phenylalanine or tryptophan at its end. The V and J genes are TRBV29-1 and TRBJ2-1; possibly TRBD1 for D (5 bases). Germline loops: CDR1 SQVTM, CDR2 ANQGSEA. Trimming left V 5 bases short and J 2 bases short, with 13 bases between. The CDR3 length is 14 residues. In DNA form, the CDR3 reads TGCAGCGTTTCCTGGGGCGGAACCTACAATGAGCAGTTCCTC. This codes for CSVSWGGTYNEQFL.

This rearrangement joins TRBV5-1 to TRBJ2-1; 8 bases are a match to TRBD2. Germline V gives CDR1 SGHRS, CDR2 YFSETQ. V lost 0 bases and J lost 4; bases outside the gene matches: 6. The length of the CDR3 is 16 residues. CDR3 nucleotide sequence: TGCGCCAGCAGCTTGGATCCTAGCGGGCCTTACAATGAGCAGTTCTTC. Its protein is CASSLDPSGPYNEQFF.

There are a few counts of this clonotype. The chain links TRBV5-6 to TRBJ1-5; weak D call: TRBD1 (6 bases). V lost 2 bases and J 4 bases, leaving 19 bases between the germline ends. Germline CDR1 SGHDT, CDR2 YYEEEE. The CDR3 contains 17 residues. CDR3 sequence: CASSFRGDSGQNQPQHF. CDR3 coding DNA: TGTGCCAGCAGCTTCAGGGGCGACAGCGGACAAAATCAGCCCCAGCATTTT.

This clonotype was detected only a few times. The chain carries TRBV27 and TRBJ2-1; 12 bases agree with TRBD2. CDR1 and CDR2 from the germline V gene are MNHEY and SMNVEV (reference sequence). V shed 5 bases, J shed 8 bases, and the junction held 13 bases outside the gene matches. The CDR3 covers 17 residues. The CDR3 nucleotides read TGTGCCAGCAGTCCCGGTTGGTCTAGCGGGAGGGGGGATGAGCAGTTCTTC. Its protein is CASSPGWSSGRGDEQFF.

V gene TRBV27 combines with J gene TRBJ2-7; 7 nucleotides agree with TRBD2. Looked up from germline, CDR1 is MNHEY and CDR2 is SMNVEV (reference sequence). The trim removed 4 bases at V and 1 base at J, leaving 10 bases unmatched. The CDR3 is 16 residues long. CDR3 region: CASSSSGDPRSYEQYF. The CDR3 DNA sequence: TGTGCCAGCAGTTCTAGCGGAGACCCAAGATCCTACGAGCAGTACTTC.

The rearrangement uses TRBV29-1 and TRBJ1-2; D gene unclear. CDR1 and CDR2 from the germline V gene are SQVTM and ANQGSEA. V lost 4 bases, J lost 3 bases, and 12 bases lay in between. The CDR3 consists of 13 residues. The CDR3 DNA reads TGCAGCGTTGTATCCGGGCGGGACTATGGCTACACCTTC. It is translated as CSVVSGRDYGYTF.

The table lists this clonotype with a few counts. The genes are TRBV4-1 and TRBJ2-5; 8 nucleotides line up with TRBD2. V shed 0 bases and J 5 bases; nucleotides not matched to a gene: 11. Germline CDR1 is MGHRA and CDR2 is YSYEKL. The CDR3 sequence is 17 residues long. CDR3 sequence: CASSQDYTGGPGETQYF. CDR3 nucleotides: TGCGCCAGCAGCCAAGATTATACGGGAGGGCCGGGTGAGACCCAGTACTTC.

This clonotype was counted between two and nine times. The chain recombines TRBV7-6 with TRBJ2-3; TRBD2 matches at 8 bases. The junction had 9 bases not matched to a gene; V was cut back by 0 bases and J by 4 bases. Germline loops: CDR1 SGHVS, CDR2 FNYEAQ. The CDR3 totals 17 residues. CDR3 nucleotides: TGTGCCAGCAGCTTAGCCCCAGGCGGGGGGCAGGCAGATACGCAGTATTTT. It is translated as CASSLAPGGGQADTQYF. Based on the CDR3 plus reference TRBV7-6 and TRBJ2-3, the full variable domain is GAGVSQSPRYKVTKRGQDVALRCDPISGHVSLYWYRQALGQGPEFLTYFNYEAQQDKSGLPNDRFSAERPEGSISTLTIQRTEQRDSAMYRCASSLAPGGGQADTQYFGPGTRLTVL.

This clonotype has more than one count but fewer than ten. The chain joins TRBV6-2 or TRBV6-3 to TRBJ2-7; possibly TRBD1 for D (6 bases). There are 16 residues in the CDR3. The V and J ends lost 7 bases and 0 bases respectively, with 19 bases between them. Germline CDR1 MNHEY, CDR2 SVGEGT. DNA of the CDR3: TGTGCCAGCAAGGGGGTGAGGATGGGATCCTCCTACGAGCAGTACTTC. This codes for CASKGVRMGSSYEQYF.

This clonotype was observed at least ten times. This sequence joins TRBV29-1 and TRBJ2-1; the D is unclear. The V end lost 3 bases, the J end lost 12 bases, and 12 bases lay between the germline ends. CDR1 and CDR2 (germline): SQVTM, ANQGSEA. The CDR3 is 11 residues long. CDR3 DNA sequence: TGCAGCGTTGATTTTAGGGCATCGCAGTTCTTC. This translates into CSVDFRASQFF.

CDR3 sequence: CASSYEGPVYEQYF. For the CDR3, the DNA is TGTGCCAGCAGCTATGAGGGGCCCGTCTACGAGCAGTACTTC. The chain recombines TRBV7-8 with TRBJ2-7; TRBD1 or TRBD2 may be the D gene (5 bases each). This CDR3 comprises 14 residues. Germline V gene sequence: CDR1 SGHVS, CDR2 FQNEAQ. The V end was cut by 4 bases, the J end by 3 bases, with 13 bases between. Filled out from reference TRBV7-8 and TRBJ2-7, the complete variable domain reads GAGVSQSPRYKVAKRGQDVALRCDPISGHVSLFWYQQALGQGPEFLTYFQNEAQLDKSGLPSDRFFAERPEGSVSTLKIQRTQQEDSAVYLCASSYEGPVYEQYFGPGTRLTVT.

V gene TRBV7-9 combines with J gene TRBJ2-7; no clear D. Per germline, CDR1 SEHNR and CDR2 FQNEAQ (reference sequence). Trimming shortened V by 5 bases and J by 0 bases, and 17 bases separated the two germline ends. This CDR3 has 16 residues. CDR3 protein: CASSPGPLSSSYEQYF. DNA for the CDR3: TGTGCCAGCAGCCCCGGACCGTTGTCGTCCTCCTACGAGCAGTACTTC.